This TCR beta chain was sequenced during a study of cytomegalovirus exposure and HLA in healthy donors. Study-wide results and caveats: Listed as cytomegalovirus-associated were 164 TCR beta chains.

Sequenced by immunoSEQ multiplex PCR; TCRdb stores in-frame clones only, minus some. The table records some 49,000 clones, about 94% of them present only once. As regards this clone: Its antigen is undetermined.

The sequence was collected from a woman between 18 and 29 years old in good health and CMV-seropositive. Sequenced material: PBMCs.

In DNA form, the CDR3 reads TGTGCCTGGTCCCGGGGTAGCGGGATCCAAGAGACCCAGTACTTC. This encodes CAWSRGSGIQETQYF. The chain employs TRBV30 and TRBJ2-5, with TRBD2 matching over 8 bases. The CDR3 has 15 residues. Trimming removed 5 bases from V and 1 base from J; junction bases left unmatched: 9. Germline V gene lookup returns CDR1 GTSNPN and CDR2 SVGIG (reference sequence).